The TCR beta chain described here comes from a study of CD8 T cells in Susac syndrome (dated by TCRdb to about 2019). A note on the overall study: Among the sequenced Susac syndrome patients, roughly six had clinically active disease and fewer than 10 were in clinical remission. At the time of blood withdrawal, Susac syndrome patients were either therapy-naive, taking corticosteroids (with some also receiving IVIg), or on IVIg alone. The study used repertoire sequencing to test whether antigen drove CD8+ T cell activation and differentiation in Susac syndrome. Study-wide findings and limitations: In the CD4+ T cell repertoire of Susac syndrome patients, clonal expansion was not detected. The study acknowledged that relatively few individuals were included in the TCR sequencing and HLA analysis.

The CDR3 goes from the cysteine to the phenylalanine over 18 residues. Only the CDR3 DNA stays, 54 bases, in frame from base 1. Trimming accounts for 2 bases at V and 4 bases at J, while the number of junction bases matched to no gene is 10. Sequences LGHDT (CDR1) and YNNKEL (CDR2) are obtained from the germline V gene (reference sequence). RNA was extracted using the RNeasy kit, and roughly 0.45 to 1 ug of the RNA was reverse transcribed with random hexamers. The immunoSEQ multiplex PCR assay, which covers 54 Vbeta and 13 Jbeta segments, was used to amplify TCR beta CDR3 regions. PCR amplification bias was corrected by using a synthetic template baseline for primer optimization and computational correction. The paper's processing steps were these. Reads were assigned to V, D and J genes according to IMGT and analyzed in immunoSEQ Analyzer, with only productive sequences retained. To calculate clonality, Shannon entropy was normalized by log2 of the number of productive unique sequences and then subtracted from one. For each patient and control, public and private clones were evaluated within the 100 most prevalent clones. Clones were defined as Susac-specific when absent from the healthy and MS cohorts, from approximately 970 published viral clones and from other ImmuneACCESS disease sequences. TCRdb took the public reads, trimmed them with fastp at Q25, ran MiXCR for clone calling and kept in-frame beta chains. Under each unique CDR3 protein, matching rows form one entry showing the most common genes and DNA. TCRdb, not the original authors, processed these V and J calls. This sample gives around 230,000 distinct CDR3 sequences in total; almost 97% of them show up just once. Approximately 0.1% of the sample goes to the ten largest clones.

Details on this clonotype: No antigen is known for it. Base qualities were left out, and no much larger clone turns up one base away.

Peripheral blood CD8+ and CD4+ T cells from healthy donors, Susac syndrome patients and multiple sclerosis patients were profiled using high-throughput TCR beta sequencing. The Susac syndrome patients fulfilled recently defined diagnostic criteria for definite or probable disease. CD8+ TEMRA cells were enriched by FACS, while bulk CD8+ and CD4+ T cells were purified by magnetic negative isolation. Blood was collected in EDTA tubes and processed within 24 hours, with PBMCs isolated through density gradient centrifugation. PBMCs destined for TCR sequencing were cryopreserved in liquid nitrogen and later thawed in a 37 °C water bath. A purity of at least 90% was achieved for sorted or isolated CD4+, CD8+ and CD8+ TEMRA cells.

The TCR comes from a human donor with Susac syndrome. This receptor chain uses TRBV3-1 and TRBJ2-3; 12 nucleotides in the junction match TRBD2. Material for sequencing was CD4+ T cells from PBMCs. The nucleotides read TGTGCCAGCAGCCAACGAGCCGGACTAGCGGGAAGGCCAGATACGCAGTATTTT. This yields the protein CASSQRAGLAGRPDTQYF.